These 32 T cell receptor beta chains originate from one sample sequenced in a study of STAT5B mutations in CD4+ large granular lymphocyte leukemia. Measured with immunoSEQ multiplex PCR; TCRdb has only the in-frame clones, and not every one. This sample has roughly 40,000 clones, with approximately 88% found just once. The sample was CD4+ T cells from blood buffy coats. These receptors were collected from a human donor in good health.

V and J are TRBV7-2 and TRBJ2-2; either TRBD1 or TRBD2 may fit D (5 bases each). The germline V gene encodes CDR1 SGHTA and CDR2 FQGNSA. CDR3 length equals 14 residues. The germline V and J ends were trimmed by 5 bases and 7 bases, with 14 bases remaining between them. CDR3 DNA: TGTGCCAGCAGCGCAGCCAGGGAGATCGGGGAGCTGTTTTTT. This codes for CASSAAREIGELFF.

This rearrangement joins TRBV2 to TRBJ1-2; 7 nucleotides align to TRBD1. J gave up 8 bases and V 1 base, and 10 bases lay outside the gene matches. The V gene's germline CDR1 is SNHLY and CDR2 FYNNEI. The CDR3 runs to 15 residues. CDR3 nucleotide sequence: TGTGCCAGCAGTGAAGAAAAACAGGGGCTGTGGGGCTACACCTTC. As protein: CASSEEKQGLWGYTF.

The rearrangement uses TRBV18 and TRBJ2-7; no definite D call. The CDR3 totals 14 residues. The ends were cut back, 6 bases at V and 1 base at J, with 13 bases in the middle. Germline lookup yields CDR1 KGHSH and CDR2 LQKENI. CDR3 nucleotide sequence: TGTGCCAGCTCGTCCGCCGGGTCTTCCTACGAGCAGTACTTC. Protein product: CASSSAGSSYEQYF.

The CDR3 loop reads CASSLGEGAGETQYF. Here the CDR3 DNA reads TGCGCCAGCAGCTTGGGAGAGGGGGCCGGGGAGACCCAGTACTTC. The chain recombines TRBV5-1 with TRBJ2-5; TRBD1 agrees at 7 bases. Germline CDR1 is SGHRS and CDR2 is YFSETQ. With V trimmed by 0 bases and J by 5 bases, 7 bases remained unmatched. The length of the CDR3 is 15 residues.

The V and J genes are TRBV9 and TRBJ2-1; 11 bases match TRBD2. CDR3 size: 18 residues. The germline gives CDR1 SGDLS, CDR2 YYNGEE. The V segment lost 3 bases and the J segment 0 bases; nucleotides outside the gene matches: 8. The chain's CDR3 is CASSAASGTSGSYNEQFF. Here the CDR3 DNA reads TGTGCCAGCAGCGCGGCCTCCGGGACTAGCGGCTCCTACAATGAGCAGTTCTTC.

The V and J genes are TRBV2 and TRBJ1-5; possibly TRBD1 for D (5 bases). This CDR3 contains 16 residues. V lost 0 bases to trimming and J lost 6 bases, with 15 bases between them. CDR1 is SNHLY and CDR2 is FYNNEI in the germline V gene. CDR3 in DNA: TGTGCCAGCAGTGAAGCGCGGGGGAAGTGGGGTCAGCCCCAGCATTTT. It yields the protein CASSEARGKWGQPQHF.

This chain connects TRBV19 to TRBJ2-2, with 11 positions matching TRBD2. V lost 0 bases to trimming and J lost 7 bases; unmatched junction nucleotides: 13. Germline V CDR1 and CDR2: LNHDA, SQIVND (reference sequence). The length of the CDR3 is 19 residues. CDR3 in DNA: TGTGCCAGTAGTATAGACCCCCGACTAGCGGGAAGAGCGGGCGGGGAGCTGTTTTTT. Translated, it gives CASSIDPRLAGRAGGELFF.

The chain has TRBV5-1 and TRBJ2-7, with 9 bases matching TRBD1. The CDR3 length is 16 residues. Trimming cost V 0 bases and J 3 bases; bases outside gene matches: 7. Germline V gene sequence: CDR1 SGHRS, CDR2 YFSETQ. CDR3 DNA: TGCGCCAGCAGCTTGGGGTCGGGACAGGGAATCTACGAGCAGTACTTC. Translation gives CASSLGSGQGIYEQYF.

This chain connects TRBV6-1 to TRBJ1-5; D is ambiguous. The CDR3 is 13 amino acids. With 7 bases removed from V and 0 bases from J, the gap between germline ends came to 7 bases. Germline V lookup: CDR1 MNHNS, CDR2 SASEGT. DNA for the CDR3: TGTGCCAGCAAGGTGGATAGCAATCAGCCCCAGCATTTT. Amino acids: CASKVDSNQPQHF.

A few counts support this clone. The chain couples TRBV19 to TRBJ1-5; TRBD1 agrees at 10 bases. Losses at the gene ends were 3 bases for V and 3 bases for J; bases not matched to a gene: 5. This CDR3 region has 16 residues. The germline CDR1 and CDR2 sequences are LNHDA and SQIVND (reference sequence). The CDR3 sequence: CASSIGTGVVNQPQHF. The CDR3 DNA is TGTGCCAGTAGTATCGGGACAGGGGTGGTCAATCAGCCCCAGCATTTT. Based on the CDR3 plus reference TRBV19 and TRBJ1-5, the full variable domain is DGGITQSPKYLFRKEGQNVTLSCEQNLNHDAMYWYRQDPGQGLRLIYYSQIVNDFQKGDIAEGYSVSREKKESFPLTVTSAQKNPTAFYLCASSIGTGVVNQPQHFGDGTRLSIL.

This clone has more than one count but fewer than ten. CDR3 sequence reads: CASSLLSGSGEKLFF. The CDR3 DNA reads as TGTGCCAGCAGCTTATTGTCTGGGTCGGGTGAAAAACTGTTTTTT. The V call is TRBV7-9, the J call TRBJ1-4, with D unresolved. V was clipped by 2 bases and J by 7 bases, with 14 bases between them. Germline CDR1 is SEHNR and CDR2 is FQNEAQ (reference sequence). This CDR3 is 15 amino acids long.

The J gene is TRBJ2-1, the V gene TRBV4-3; 13 bases map to TRBD2. CDR3 length equals 17 residues. J was trimmed by 10 bases and V by 0 bases; bases with no gene match: 9. The germline V gene encodes CDR1 LGHNA and CDR2 YSLEER. Here the CDR3 DNA reads TGCGCCAGCAGCCAAGAAGTAACTAGCGGGGGGGCCCGGGAGCAGTTCTTC. It encodes CASSQEVTSGGAREQFF.

The table lists this clone with a count of one. The V call is TRBV25-1, the J call TRBJ2-5; 10 bases are a match to TRBD1. The CDR3 sequence is 16 residues long. The germline gives CDR1 MGHDK, CDR2 SYGVNS. The V segment lost 4 bases and the J segment 1 base; nucleotides outside the gene matches: 6. DNA of the CDR3: TGTGCCAGCAGTGGGGGGACAGGGGTAGGCCAAGAGACCCAGTACTTC. Protein: CASSGGTGVGQETQYF.

The genes are TRBV5-6 and TRBJ1-2; D is ambiguous. CDR3 length equals 14 residues. Trimming left V 6 bases short and J 4 bases short, with 16 bases between. Germline assignment: CDR1 SGHDT and CDR2 YYEEEE. The CDR3 loop is CASTKDKIIYGYTF. The CDR3 DNA reads as TGTGCCAGCACAAAAGACAAAATCATCTATGGCTACACCTTC.

The J gene is TRBJ2-3, the V gene TRBV6-5, with D possibly TRBD2 on 5 matching bases. In germline, CDR1 is MNHEY, CDR2 SVGAGI. CDR3 length equals 15 residues. Trimming removed 0 bases from V and 1 base from J, with 8 bases in between. As DNA, the CDR3 is TGTGCCAGCAGTTACTCCCAGCGGCGCACAGATACGCAGTATTTT. Translating it yields CASSYSQRRTDTQYF.

The V and J genes are TRBV5-6 and TRBJ1-3; D gene ambiguous. The CDR3 consists of 14 residues. V gave up 3 bases and J gave up 1 base, with 8 bases separating them. From germline, CDR1 is SGHDT and CDR2 YYEEEE. CDR3 sequence: CASSSIGSGNTIYF. The DNA of the CDR3 is TGTGCCAGCAGCTCCATTGGATCTGGAAACACCATATATTTT.

The chain has TRBV20-1 and TRBJ2-7, with D possibly matching TRBD2 (6 bases). CDR1 and CDR2 from the germline V gene are DFQATT and SNEGSKA (reference sequence). CDR3 length equals 11 residues. Trimming stripped 7 bases from V and 2 bases from J, with 9 bases between. Here the CDR3 reads CSVGRTYEQYF. DNA of the CDR3: TGCAGTGTAGGGAGGACCTACGAGCAGTACTTC.

This clone was observed a single time. The chain is built from TRBV9 and TRBJ2-3, with D possibly matching TRBD2 (6 bases). The CDR3 runs to 12 residues. From germline, CDR1 is SGDLS and CDR2 YYNGEE. Trimming removed 3 bases at V and 4 bases at J, with 6 bases between. DNA for the CDR3: TGTGCCAGCAGCGCTAGCGCAGATACGCAGTATTTT. It encodes CASSASADTQYF.

The rearrangement links TRBV11-2 to TRBJ1-1, with 7 bases that match TRBD1. The junction had 6 bases not matched to a gene; V was cut back by 3 bases and J by 5 bases. The length of the CDR3 is 14 residues. Germline-derived CDR1 and CDR2 are SGHAT and FQNNGV. The CDR3: CASSLGQRRTEAFF. DNA for the CDR3: TGTGCCAGCAGCTTGGGACAGAGGCGGACTGAAGCTTTCTTT.

This clone was observed a few times. This chain links TRBV7-9 with TRBJ2-7, with 8 bases lining up with TRBD1. J lost 2 bases, V lost 6 bases, and 9 bases had no gene match. This CDR3 contains 15 residues. Looked up from germline, CDR1 is SEHNR and CDR2 is FQNEAQ (reference sequence). In nucleotides, the CDR3 is TGTGCCAGCAGTCCCAGGGGACAGGCGGCCTACGAGCAGTACTTC. This encodes CASSPRGQAAYEQYF.

V and J are TRBV19 and TRBJ2-3; 7 nucleotides align to TRBD1. The CDR3 length is 14 residues. The junction had 4 bases not matched to a gene; V was cut back by 3 bases and J by 4 bases. Per germline, CDR1 LNHDA and CDR2 SQIVND (reference sequence). The CDR3 loop is CASSITGDPDTQYF. CDR3 nucleotides: TGTGCCAGTAGTATCACAGGGGACCCAGATACGCAGTATTTT.

V is TRBV5-8 and J is TRBJ1-2; TRBD1 might be the D (6 bases). Between the trimmed V and J ends, which lost 4 bases and 3 bases, there was a span of 16 bases. Per the germline V gene, CDR1 is SGHTS and CDR2 is YDEGEE. The CDR3 totals 15 residues. CDR3 coding DNA: TGTGCCAGCAGCATCATGAGGGGGTACGACTATGGCTACACCTTC. The encoded protein is CASSIMRGYDYGYTF.

The gene calls are TRBV9 and TRBJ1-1, with no clear D. Between the trimmed V and J ends, which lost 0 bases and 4 bases, there was a span of 7 bases. The germline CDR1 and CDR2 sequences are SGDLS and YYNGEE. This CDR3 is built from 13 residues. CDR3 region: CASSVETITEAFF. The CDR3 nucleotides read TGTGCCAGCAGCGTAGAAACCATCACTGAAGCTTTCTTT.

V gene TRBV6-6 combines with J gene TRBJ1-6, with D uncertain. The germline CDR1 and CDR2 sequences are MNHNY and SVGAGI (reference sequence). V was trimmed by 6 bases and J by 0 bases, leaving 12 bases between them. The CDR3 contains 16 residues. CDR3 amino acids: CASRWYTTSYNSPLHF. DNA of the CDR3: TGTGCCAGCAGATGGTACACCACCTCCTATAATTCACCCCTCCACTTT.

V is TRBV27 and J is TRBJ2-7; tentatively, D is TRBD1 or TRBD2 (5 bases each). Germline lookup yields CDR1 MNHEY and CDR2 SMNVEV (reference sequence). V was pared by 5 bases and J by 0 bases, with 14 bases between. The CDR3 has 15 amino acids. The DNA of the CDR3 is TGTGCCAGCAGTCCCGACGGGGCTGCCTCCTACGAGCAGTACTTC. Translating gives CASSPDGAASYEQYF.

The rearrangement joins TRBV6-5 to TRBJ1-1, with 11 bases identical to TRBD1. Germline assignment: CDR1 MNHEY and CDR2 SVGAGI. V dropped 6 bases and J dropped 10; count of bases not matched to a gene: 13. The CDR3 sequence is 15 residues long. The CDR3 spells CASSLGQGGRPVAFF. In nucleotides, the CDR3 is TGTGCCAGCAGCCTGGGACAGGGGGGCCGTCCTGTAGCTTTCTTT.

This chain joins TRBV6-1 and TRBJ2-7; D is unclear. Germline-derived CDR1 and CDR2 are MNHNS and SASEGT. The CDR3 runs 11 residues. V lost 8 bases and J 5 bases, leaving 10 bases between the germline ends. The CDR3 protein is CASQRLHEQYF. The CDR3 DNA reads TGTGCCAGCCAGAGACTCCACGAGCAGTACTTC.

V usage is TRBV5-1 and J usage is TRBJ2-3, with 8 bases fitting TRBD1. The length of the CDR3 is 14 residues. Germline V gene data show CDR1 as SGHRS and CDR2 as YFSETQ. J was trimmed by 2 bases and V by 7 bases; bases with no gene match: 6. This CDR3 reads CASGPGQATDTQYF. The CDR3 DNA sequence: TGCGCCAGCGGTCCGGGACAGGCCACAGATACGCAGTATTTT.

In DNA, the CDR3 is TGTGCCAGCAGCCATTCTCGCAGGGGGCTCACCGGGGAGCTGTTTTTT. It is translated as CASSHSRRGLTGELFF. The chain employs TRBV7-3 and TRBJ2-2; 8 positions agree with TRBD1. V lost 5 bases, J lost 4 bases, and 9 bases stayed unmatched. CDR3 length: 16 amino acids. Per germline, CDR1 SGHTA and CDR2 FQGTGA.

The chain couples TRBV11-3 to TRBJ2-1, with D perhaps matching TRBD1 (6 bases). CDR1 is SGHNT, CDR2 YENEEA, per germline. The V end was cut by 5 bases, the J end by 9 bases, with 17 bases between. The CDR3 covers 14 residues. The CDR3 loop reads CASSLIRQGSEQFF. The CDR3 DNA reads TGTGCCAGCAGCCTAATACGGCAGGGGTCTGAGCAGTTCTTC.

The chain is built from TRBV4-3 and TRBJ1-4; possibly TRBD1 for D (5 bases). CDR1 and CDR2 (germline): LGHNA, YSLEER. The CDR3 length is 17 residues. Trimming left V 1 base short and J 1 base short, with 13 bases between. This CDR3 reads CASSQAQGIQTNEKLFF. The CDR3, as DNA: TGCGCCAGCAGCCAAGCGCAGGGTATCCAAACTAATGAAAAACTGTTTTTT.

This chain joins TRBV4-2 and TRBJ1-1, with a weak D call TRBD1 (6 bases). This CDR3 region has 15 residues. The V and J ends lost 4 bases and 6 bases respectively, with 18 bases between them. Germline lookup yields CDR1 LGHNA and CDR2 YNFKEQ. The CDR3 DNA reads as TGTGCCAGCAGCCCAAGCGTTGGACAGCTATCTGAAGCTTTCTTT. This encodes CASSPSVGQLSEAFF.